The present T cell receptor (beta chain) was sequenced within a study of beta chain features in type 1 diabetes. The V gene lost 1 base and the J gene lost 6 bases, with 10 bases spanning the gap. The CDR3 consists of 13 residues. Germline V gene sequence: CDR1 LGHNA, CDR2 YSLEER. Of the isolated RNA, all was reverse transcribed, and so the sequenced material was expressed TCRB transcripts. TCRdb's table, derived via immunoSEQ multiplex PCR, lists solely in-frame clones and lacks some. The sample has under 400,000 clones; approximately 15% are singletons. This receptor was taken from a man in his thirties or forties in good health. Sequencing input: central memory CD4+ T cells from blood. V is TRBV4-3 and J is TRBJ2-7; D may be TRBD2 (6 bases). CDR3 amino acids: CASSQARGFEQYF. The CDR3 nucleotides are TGCGCCAGCAGCCAAGCCCGGGGGTTCGAGCAGTACTTC.